The clone carrying this T cell receptor beta chain showed up many times. What it recognizes is unknown. Unique molecular identifiers were used in preparing the TCRbeta library. Each CDR3 protein gets one entry after TCRdb re-called the PCR reads with MiXCR. The sample has hundreds of thousands of distinct CDR3 sequences; 10% to 15% are singletons. The sample comes from a study of T-cell reconstitution after alpha-beta-depleted transplantation in children. Whole-study findings and limits: Once a year had passed after transplant, T-cell counts and diversity came mostly from newly produced T cells. Alpha-beta T cells present about two months after transplant were reported to originate from several hundred expanded graft clones.

This CDR3 contains 14 residues. Germline V CDR1 and CDR2: SGHTA, FQGNSA. V lost 1 base and J lost 4, with 10 bases in between. This chain uses TRBV7-2 with TRBJ1-1, with a possible D match to TRBD1 (5 bases). The starting material was PBMCs, mostly from graft donor cells, obtained 360 days after TCRalphabeta/CD19-depleted stem cell transplant. The clonotype comes from a male patient under 18 who had a stem cell transplant for acute myeloid leukemia, so the T cells may come from the graft donor. The DNA of the CDR3 is TGTGCCAGCAGCTTAGTTGGGGCGCTCACTGAAGCTTTCTTT. It codes for CASSLVGALTEAFF.